This TCR beta chain appears in the sequencing data of a study of blood T cell repertoires in COVID-19. Study-wide context: The samples span acute and convalescent COVID-19 from the United States, Italy and Spain.

Participant age was roughly 18 to 89 years, and participants resided in about 25 US areas. With 11 bases clipped from V and 2 bases from J, the junction kept 6 bases outside the gene matches. The CDR3 runs 13 residues. Germline V lookup: CDR1 SNHLY, CDR2 FYNNEI. Data came from immunoSEQ multiplex PCR; TCRdb stores just in-frame clones and leaves some out. The data hold some 260,000 clones, with about nine tenths observed a single time. Material: PBMCs or T cells enriched from blood (not recorded which). The origin of this receptor is a man aged 35 to 55 who had recovered from COVID-19. The V call is TRBV2, the J call TRBJ2-1, with 7 nucleotides matching TRBD1. The CDR3 here is CAGKQGPYNEQFF. CDR3 in DNA: TGTGCCGGAAAACAGGGGCCCTACAATGAGCAGTTCTTC.